This TCR beta chain is drawn from a study of blood T cell repertoires in COVID-19 (dated by TCRdb to the early 2020s). Study-wide context: Samples from collaborators originated in the United States, Italy and Spain and spanned both the acute and convalescent phases of COVID-19. A freely available public database, intended as a resource for researchers studying the immune response to SARS-CoV-2, is where the repertoires were released. Nearly every sample came with metadata listing a de-identified subject ID, COVID-19 status, age in years and sex. The dataset comprised deeply sampled blood TCRbeta repertoires from subjects exposed to, actively infected with, or recovered from COVID-19. Where available, HLA class I and class II types were obtained from metadata supplied by the sample provider rather than from assay-based typing. The prospective study material was composed of cDNA or gDNA derived from T cells, B-cell-depleted T cells, or PBMCs. Samples came from the ongoing ImmuneRACE study (first 160 participants) plus 1,254 subjects from 6 global collaborators.

TCRbeta CDR3 regions were amplified from genomic DNA using the immunoSEQ Assay, a bias-controlled multiplex PCR. Under the source paper's analysis protocol: Within the assay, amplification of reference gene primers was used to estimate how many nucleated cells each sample contained. To quantify the absolute abundance of each unique TCRbeta CDR3 rearrangement, sequence reads were collapsed and filtered. For each sample, productive Simpson clonality was calculated as the square root of Simpson's diversity index over productive rearrangements. TCRdb stores this immuneACCESS table with in-frame sequences only. Part of the clones is absent; in the studies checked, under half of the shortfall reflects unresolved V genes, and no reason is known for the rest. V, J and clone size were drawn from that table, and D and trimming were deduced from the DNA. The sample yields some 62,000 clones; about 90% were counted once. Of the sample, approximately 5% falls within the top ten clones.

This clone has just a few counts. What antigen it recognizes has not been identified. Qualities for individual bases were not recorded, and no much larger clone is one base off. Study-level results and caveats: The quantity of clinical and demographic metadata differed by source and by participant and was supplied without curation.

Whole blood was collected in K2EDTA tubes by collaborating institutions according to the institutions' own protocols. For TCRbeta analysis, collaborator samples were shipped as frozen whole blood, as isolated PBMCs, or as DNA extracted from either sample type. Reading from cysteine to phenylalanine, the CDR3 counts 15 amino acids. The retained sequence is limited to the CDR3, 45 bases, with the frame set at the first base. Compared with germline, V lacks 4 bases and J lacks 7 bases; bases without a gene match: 11. For CDR1 and CDR2, the germline V gene (reference sequence) lists SGHKS and YYEKEE. The TCR comes from a human donor in a cohort sampled during active COVID-19. The rearranged chain carries TRBV5-5 and TRBJ1-5, with TRBD1 identical over 7 junction bases. Material: peripheral blood. The nucleotide sequence is TGTGCCAGCAGCCAAAGCGCAGGGACAGAACAGCCCCAGCATTTT. Translated, this gives CASSQSAGTEQPQHF.